The 25 T cell receptor beta chains below all came from one sample that was sequenced in a study of T-cell reconstitution after alpha-beta-depleted transplantation in children. Unique molecular identifiers were used to barcode this TCRbeta library. TCRdb recomputed calls from the PCR reads with MiXCR, one row per CDR3 protein. The sample contains 450,000 to 600,000 distinct CDR3 sequences, 32% of which appear only once. The sample consisted of PBMCs from the stem cell graft donor, taken from the stem cell graft. These receptors originate from a human donor who donated a stem cell graft to a child with aplastic anemia.

The chain links TRBV6-1 to TRBJ2-6; a weak D match, TRBD1 (6 bases). The CDR3 totals 16 residues. Germline values: CDR1 MNHNS, CDR2 SASEGT. The V end lost 4 bases, the J end lost 4 bases, and 14 bases lay between the germline ends. The CDR3 is CASSVIQGTGANVLTF. In DNA, the CDR3 is TGTGCCAGCAGTGTCATACAGGGTACAGGGGCCAACGTCCTGACTTTC.

This clonotype was seen a few times. The chain couples TRBV7-9 to TRBJ2-1, with 8 nucleotides matching TRBD2. From germline, CDR1 is SEHNR and CDR2 FQNEAQ (reference sequence). V was clipped by 5 bases and J by 5 bases; unmatched bases: 8. The CDR3 totals 15 residues. Written as DNA, the CDR3 is TGTGCCAGCAGCCTCAGCGGGAGTCTGAACAATGAGCAGTTCTTC. Amino acids: CASSLSGSLNNEQFF.

This clonotype was counted only a few times. The chain links TRBV7-2 to TRBJ1-5; 7 bases are shared with TRBD1. This CDR3 has 15 amino acids. V lost 3 bases to trimming and J lost 4 bases; unmatched junction nucleotides: 6. Germline CDR1 SGHTA, CDR2 FQGNSA. The CDR3 is CASSLQGQLNQPQHF. The CDR3 nucleotides are TGTGCCAGCAGCTTGCAGGGACAGCTAAATCAGCCCCAGCATTTT.

The chain is built from TRBV28 and TRBJ2-4; 8 bases are shared with TRBD1. V lost 4 bases, J lost 3 bases, and 8 bases stayed unmatched. CDR3 length: 16 amino acids. Germline CDR1 is MDHEN and CDR2 is SYDVKM. The CDR3 is CASSSGGTVDKNIQYF. DNA of the CDR3: TGTGCCAGCAGTTCAGGGGGCACCGTCGACAAAAACATTCAGTACTTC.

V is TRBV7-3 and J is TRBJ2-1; maybe TRBD2 (6 bases). Trimming left V 0 bases short and J 8 bases short, with 20 bases between. This CDR3 contains 17 residues. Germline loops: CDR1 SGHTA, CDR2 FQGTGA. CDR3 nucleotides: TGTGCCAGCAGCTTAACTTTAACTCCTTTGGCGGGGCATGAGCAGTTCTTC. Translation gives CASSLTLTPLAGHEQFF.

CDR3 residues: CSAHKVNEQFF. CDR3 DNA sequence: TGCAGTGCCCACAAGGTAAATGAGCAGTTCTTC. The chain uses TRBV20-1 and TRBJ2-1; D not resolved. Per the germline V gene, CDR1 is DFQATT and CDR2 is SNEGSKA (reference sequence). CDR3 size: 11 residues. Trimming took off 6 bases at V and 7 bases at J, with 10 bases between the two ends.

This clonotype was observed a few times. The rearrangement links TRBV20-1 to TRBJ2-3, with D unclear. Trimming removed 4 bases from V and 0 bases from J, with 17 bases in between. The CDR3 has 16 residues. Germline V gene data show CDR1 as DFQATT and CDR2 as SNEGSKA (reference sequence). CDR3 bases: TGCAGTGCTATGAATCAGGTGATAGATAGCACAGATACGCAGTATTTT. Its protein is CSAMNQVIDSTDTQYF.

This clonotype was recorded a few times. This sequence joins TRBV4-3 and TRBJ2-5; 10 nucleotides agree with TRBD2. The CDR3 has 15 residues. From germline, CDR1 is LGHNA and CDR2 YSLEER. Trimming removed 5 bases from V and 1 base from J; junction bases left unmatched: 4. The CDR3 DNA follows: TGCGCCAGCAGCTCGACTAGCGGGCCCCAAGAGACCCAGTACTTC. Translating it yields CASSSTSGPQETQYF.

The gene calls are TRBV20-1 and TRBJ2-2, with D maybe TRBD2 (6 bases). There are 15 residues in the CDR3. Germline loops: CDR1 DFQATT, CDR2 SNEGSKA (reference sequence). Trimming took 3 bases from V and 1 from J, leaving 12 bases between them. CDR3 coding DNA: TGCAGTGCTAGGGGGGGAAATGAGAACACCGGGGAGCTGTTTTTT. This gives the protein CSARGGNENTGELFF.

V and J are TRBV29-1 and TRBJ2-1; 7 nucleotides line up with TRBD1. The CDR3 loop spans 14 amino acids. Trimming at V came to 6 bases and at J to 3 bases, leaving 8 bases not matched to a gene. CDR1 and CDR2 (germline): SQVTM, ANQGSEA. The DNA of the CDR3 is TGCAGCGTAGGGGGCAGGGCGTACTACAATGAGCAGTTCTTC. Residues: CSVGGRAYYNEQFF.

This chain links TRBV7-8 with TRBJ1-6, with D possibly matching TRBD1 (6 bases). The CDR3 has 12 residues. In germline, CDR1 is SGHVS, CDR2 FQNEAQ. Trimming stripped 6 bases from V and 13 bases from J, with 13 bases between. CDR3 region: CASSSTGTPLHF. The DNA of the CDR3 is TGTGCCAGCAGTTCTACAGGGACGCCCCTCCACTTT.

This clonotype was seen a handful of times. The rearrangement uses TRBV10-1 and TRBJ2-5, with 8 bases identical to TRBD1. J gave up 9 bases and V 6 bases, and 15 bases lay outside the gene matches. The CDR3 runs 15 residues. Germline values: CDR1 WNHNN, CDR2 SYGVQD (reference sequence). The CDR3 region has the DNA TGCGCCAGCAGCTCGGACAGGGAAGTCGGGAGACCCCAGTACTTC. Encoded protein: CASSSDREVGRPQYF.

The chain links TRBV5-1 to TRBJ2-7, with TRBD1 matching over 8 bases. J gave up 1 base and V 3 bases, and 3 bases lay outside the gene matches. CDR1 is SGHRS, CDR2 YFSETQ, per germline. The CDR3 is 14 residues long. CDR3 protein: CASSWGQASYEQYF. The CDR3 DNA reads as TGCGCCAGCAGCTGGGGACAGGCTTCCTACGAGCAGTACTTC.

V is TRBV3-1 and J is TRBJ1-3; no definite D call. Germline V gives CDR1 LGHDT, CDR2 YNNKEL (reference sequence). V was shortened by 6 bases and J by 0 bases, with 24 bases between the two germline ends. The CDR3 is made up of 19 amino acids. CDR3: CASSPEDRRVESSGNTIYF. CDR3 nucleotide sequence: TGTGCCAGCAGTCCCGAGGACCGGCGGGTCGAGAGCTCTGGAAACACCATATATTTT.

This clonotype was seen a few times. The chain carries TRBV20-1 and TRBJ1-1, with 7 bases lining up with TRBD1. V was clipped by 7 bases and J by 2 bases; unmatched bases: 7. Germline CDR1 and CDR2: DFQATT and SNEGSKA (reference sequence). The CDR3 sequence is 13 residues long. The CDR3 here is CSVRGGGNTEAFF. The CDR3 nucleotides are TGCAGTGTCAGGGGGGGAGGAAACACTGAAGCTTTCTTT.

This chain uses TRBV12-3 or TRBV12-4 with TRBJ2-1; D gene uncertain. The germline V and J ends were trimmed by 6 bases and 7 bases, with 10 bases remaining between them. The CDR3 sequence is 12 residues long. The CDR3 here is CASRYLGNEQFF. The CDR3 region has the DNA TGTGCCAGCAGATATCTAGGAAATGAGCAGTTCTTC.

The chain combines TRBV5-1 with TRBJ2-2; TRBD1 or TRBD2 may be the D gene (5 bases each). Germline V gene sequence: CDR1 SGHRS, CDR2 YFSETQ. The CDR3 length is 15 residues. Trimming stripped 4 bases from V and 3 bases from J, with 13 bases between. CDR3 bases: TGCGCCAGCAGCGCACTTCGGGGCGACACCGGGGAGCTGTTTTTT. Protein sequence: CASSALRGDTGELFF.

The CDR3 DNA reads as TGTGCCAGCGGCCCGACTGCAGTGCAGGACATTCAGTACTTC. Amino acids: CASGPTAVQDIQYF. The rearrangement joins TRBV7-2 to TRBJ2-4, with D unclear. The CDR3 runs to 14 residues. V lost 8 bases and J 8 bases, leaving 19 bases between the germline ends. The germline V gene encodes CDR1 SGHTA and CDR2 FQGNSA.

The chain joins TRBV18 to TRBJ1-1; the D gene is possibly TRBD1 (6 bases). Trimming removed 0 bases from V and 7 bases from J, with 15 bases in between. Germline V gene data show CDR1 as KGHSH and CDR2 as LQKENI. The CDR3 is 15 residues long. CDR3 in DNA: TGTGCCAGCTCACCACCGGGACACCCAGTAGGTGAAGCTTTCTTT. This encodes CASSPPGHPVGEAFF.

This clonotype was counted a few times. This rearrangement joins TRBV5-4 to TRBJ2-7; TRBD2 matches at 15 bases. This CDR3 has 16 amino acids. Germline lookup yields CDR1 SGHNT and CDR2 YYREEE (reference sequence). V shed 4 bases, J shed 5 bases, and the junction held 7 bases outside the gene matches. CDR3 in DNA: TGTGCCAGCAGCCCCGGGACTAGCGGGAGGATAAACGAGCAGTACTTC. Residues: CASSPGTSGRINEQYF.

This clonotype was counted only a few times. This chain links TRBV7-8 with TRBJ2-1; no clear D. Trimming removed 5 bases from V and 8 bases from J, with 13 bases in between. This CDR3 has 13 amino acids. Germline lookup yields CDR1 SGHVS and CDR2 FQNEAQ. The CDR3 DNA reads TGTGCCAGCAGCCCCCGGGTGGGCCATGAGCAGTTCTTC. This gives the protein CASSPRVGHEQFF.

The rearrangement links TRBV6-2 or TRBV6-3 to TRBJ2-2, with D perhaps given as TRBD1 or TRBD2 (6 bases each). The V gene lost 2 bases and the J gene lost 0 bases, with 13 bases spanning the gap. Germline V gene data show CDR1 as MNHEY and CDR2 as SVGEGT. The CDR3 is 17 residues long. CDR3 DNA: TGTGCCAGCAGTTACGGCCCGGGGGCGGCGAACACCGGGGAGCTGTTTTTT. It translates to CASSYGPGAANTGELFF.

The gene calls are TRBV7-2 and TRBJ1-2; TRBD1 is a possible D gene (6 bases). Germline V gene data show CDR1 as SGHTA and CDR2 as FQGNSA. The CDR3 spans 15 residues. V lost 5 bases and J 3 bases, leaving 16 bases between the germline ends. The CDR3 loop reads CASSAPEGGDYGYTF. As DNA, the CDR3 is TGTGCCAGCAGCGCACCGGAGGGGGGAGACTATGGCTACACCTTC. Supplemented by reference TRBV7-2 and TRBJ1-2, the full variable domain reads GAGVSQSPSNKVTEKGKDVELRCDPISGHTALYWYRQSLGQGLEFLIYFQGNSAPDKSGLPSDRFSAERTGGSVSTLTIQRTQQEDSAVYLCASSAPEGGDYGYTFGSGTRLTVV.

The sample holds a few counts of this clonotype. The V call is TRBV10-3, the J call TRBJ2-1; either TRBD1 or TRBD2 may supply D (6 bases each). Trimming removed 3 bases from V and 9 bases from J, with 15 bases in between. Germline V lookup: CDR1 ENHRY, CDR2 SYGVKD. The CDR3 spans 14 residues. The CDR3 region is CAISESWTAGEQFF. The CDR3 nucleotides are TGTGCCATCAGTGAAAGTTGGACAGCGGGTGAGCAGTTCTTC.

This clonotype was detected only a few times. This chain links TRBV19 with TRBJ1-2, with a possible D match to TRBD1 (6 bases). Trimming cost V 6 bases and J 0 bases, with 11 bases left between them. Germline V gives CDR1 LNHDA, CDR2 SQIVND (reference sequence). The CDR3 has 14 residues. Here the CDR3 reads CASSGDKPNYGYTF. The CDR3, as DNA: TGTGCCAGTAGCGGGGACAAACCTAACTATGGCTACACCTTC.